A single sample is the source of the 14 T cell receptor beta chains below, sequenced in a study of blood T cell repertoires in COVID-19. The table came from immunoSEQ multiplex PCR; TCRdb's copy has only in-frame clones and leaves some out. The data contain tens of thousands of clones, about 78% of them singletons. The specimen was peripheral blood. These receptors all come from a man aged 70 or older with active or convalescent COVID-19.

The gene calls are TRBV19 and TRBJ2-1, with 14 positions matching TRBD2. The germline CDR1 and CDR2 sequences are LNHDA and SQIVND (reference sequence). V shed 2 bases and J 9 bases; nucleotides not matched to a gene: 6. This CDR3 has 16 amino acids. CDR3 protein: CASSINRLAGGTEQFF. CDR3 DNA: TGTGCCAGTAGTATAAACAGACTAGCGGGGGGGACTGAGCAGTTCTTC.

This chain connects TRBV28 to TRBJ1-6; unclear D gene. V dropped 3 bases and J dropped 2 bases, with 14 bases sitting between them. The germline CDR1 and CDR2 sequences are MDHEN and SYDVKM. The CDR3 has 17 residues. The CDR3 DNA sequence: TGTGCCAGCAGTTTCCAGAGAACGGGGACCTATAATTCACCCCTCCACTTT. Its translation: CASSFQRTGTYNSPLHF.

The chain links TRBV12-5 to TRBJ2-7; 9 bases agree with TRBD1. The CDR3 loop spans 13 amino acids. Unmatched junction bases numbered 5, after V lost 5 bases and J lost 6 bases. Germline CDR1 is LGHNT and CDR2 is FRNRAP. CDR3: CASGADRGGEQYF. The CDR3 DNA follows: TGTGCTAGTGGTGCGGACAGGGGTGGCGAGCAGTACTTC.

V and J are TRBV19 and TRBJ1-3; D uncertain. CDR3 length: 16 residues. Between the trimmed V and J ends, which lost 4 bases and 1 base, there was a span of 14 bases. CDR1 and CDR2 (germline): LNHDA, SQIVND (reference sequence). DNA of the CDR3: TGTGCCAGTAGTAGGGCGATAGGTTGGTCTGGAAACACCATATATTTT. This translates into CASSRAIGWSGNTIYF.

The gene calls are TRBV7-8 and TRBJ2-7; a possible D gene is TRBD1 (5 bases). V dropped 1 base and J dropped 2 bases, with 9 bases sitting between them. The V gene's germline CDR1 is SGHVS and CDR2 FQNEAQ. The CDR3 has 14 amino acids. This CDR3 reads CASSLESRAYEQYF. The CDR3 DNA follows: TGTGCCAGCAGCTTAGAAAGCAGGGCCTACGAGCAGTACTTC. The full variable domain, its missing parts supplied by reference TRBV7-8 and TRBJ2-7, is GAGVSQSPRYKVAKRGQDVALRCDPISGHVSLFWYQQALGQGPEFLTYFQNEAQLDKSGLPSDRFFAERPEGSVSTLKIQRTQQEDSAVYLCASSLESRAYEQYFGPGTRLTVT.

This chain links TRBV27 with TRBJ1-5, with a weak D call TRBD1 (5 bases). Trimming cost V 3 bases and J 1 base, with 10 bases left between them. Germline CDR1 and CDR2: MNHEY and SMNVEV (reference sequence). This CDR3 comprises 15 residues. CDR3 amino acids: CASSFGQGSNQPQHF. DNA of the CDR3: TGTGCCAGCAGTTTTGGGCAGGGAAGCAATCAGCCCCAGCATTTT.

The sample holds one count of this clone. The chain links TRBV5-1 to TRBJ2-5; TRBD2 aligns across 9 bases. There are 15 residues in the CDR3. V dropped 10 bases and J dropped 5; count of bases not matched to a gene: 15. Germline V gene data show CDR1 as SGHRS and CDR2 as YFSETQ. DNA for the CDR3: TGCGCCCGCGCCTGGCGGGGGGGGCCGGGGGAGACCCAGTACTTC. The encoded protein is CARAWRGGPGETQYF.

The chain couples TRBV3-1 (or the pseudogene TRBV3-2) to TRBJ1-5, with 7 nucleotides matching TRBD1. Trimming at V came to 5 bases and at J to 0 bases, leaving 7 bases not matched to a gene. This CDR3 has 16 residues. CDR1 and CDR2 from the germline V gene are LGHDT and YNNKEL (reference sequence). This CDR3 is CASSLGTVYSNQPQHF. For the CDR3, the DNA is TGTGCCAGCAGCTTAGGGACAGTTTATAGCAATCAGCCCCAGCATTTT.

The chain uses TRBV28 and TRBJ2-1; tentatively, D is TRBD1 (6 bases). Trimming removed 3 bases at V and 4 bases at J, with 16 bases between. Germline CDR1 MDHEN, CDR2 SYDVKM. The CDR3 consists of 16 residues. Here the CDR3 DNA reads TGTGCCAGCAGTTTCACTTCTGGACAGCGATACAATGAGCAGTTCTTC. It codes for CASSFTSGQRYNEQFF.

The CDR3: CASSESGGNSPLHF. CDR3 DNA sequence: TGTGCCAGCAGTGAATCTGGGGGCAATTCACCCCTCCACTTT. This rearrangement joins TRBV2 to TRBJ1-6, with TRBD1 as a possible D gene (6 bases). The V gene's germline CDR1 is SNHLY and CDR2 FYNNEI. Trimming shortened V by 2 bases and J by 7 bases, and 9 bases separated the two germline ends. The CDR3 is 14 residues long.

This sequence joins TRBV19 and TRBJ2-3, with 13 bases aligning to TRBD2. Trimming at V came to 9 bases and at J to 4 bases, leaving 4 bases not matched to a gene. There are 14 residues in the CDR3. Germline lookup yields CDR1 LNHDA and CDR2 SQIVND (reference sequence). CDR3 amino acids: CASSLAGGPDTQYF. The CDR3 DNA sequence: TGTGCCAGCTCACTAGCGGGGGGGCCAGATACGCAGTATTTT.

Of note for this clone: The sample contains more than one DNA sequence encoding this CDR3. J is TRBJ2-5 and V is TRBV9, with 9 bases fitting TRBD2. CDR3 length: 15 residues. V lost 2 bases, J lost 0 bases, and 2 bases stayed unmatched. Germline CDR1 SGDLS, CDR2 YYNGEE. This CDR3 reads CASSVGGGDQETQYF. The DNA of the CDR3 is TGTGCCAGCAGCGTTGGCGGGGGGGACCAAGAGACCCAGTACTTC.

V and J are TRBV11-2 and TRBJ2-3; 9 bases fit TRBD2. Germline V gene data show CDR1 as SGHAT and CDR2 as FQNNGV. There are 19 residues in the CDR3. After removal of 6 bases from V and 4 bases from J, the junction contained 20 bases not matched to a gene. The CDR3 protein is CASRNTSWRGGTIADTQYF. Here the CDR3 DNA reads TGTGCCAGCAGGAACACTTCCTGGCGGGGGGGGACAATAGCAGATACGCAGTATTTT.

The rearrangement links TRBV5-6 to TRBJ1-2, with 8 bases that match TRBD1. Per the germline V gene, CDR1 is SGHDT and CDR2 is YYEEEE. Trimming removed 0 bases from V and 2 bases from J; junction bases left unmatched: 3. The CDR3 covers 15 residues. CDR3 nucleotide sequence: TGTGCCAGCAGCTTGGGCAACAGGGGGAACTATGGCTACACCTTC. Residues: CASSLGNRGNYGYTF.